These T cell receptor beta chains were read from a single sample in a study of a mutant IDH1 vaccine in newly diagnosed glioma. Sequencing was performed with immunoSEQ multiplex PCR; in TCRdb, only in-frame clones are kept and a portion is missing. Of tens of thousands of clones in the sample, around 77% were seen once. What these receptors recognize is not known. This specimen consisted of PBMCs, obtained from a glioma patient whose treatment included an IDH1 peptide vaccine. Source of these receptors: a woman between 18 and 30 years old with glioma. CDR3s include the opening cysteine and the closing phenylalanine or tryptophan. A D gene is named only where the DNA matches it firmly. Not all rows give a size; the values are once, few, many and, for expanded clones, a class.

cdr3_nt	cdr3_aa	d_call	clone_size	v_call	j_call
TGCGCCAGCAGCACAGGACAGGCCGAAGTACGGCAGTACTTC	CASSTGQAEVRQYF	TRBD1	-	TRBV5-1	TRBJ2-7
TGTGCCAGCAGCTCGGACAGGGACAATCAGCCCCAGCATTTT	CASSSDRDNQPQHF	TRBD1	few	TRBV5-6	TRBJ1-5
TGTGCCAGCAGTTTCCACCTGGACAGTCCGAACACTGAAGCTTTCTTT	CASSFHLDSPNTEAFF	-	-	TRBV2	TRBJ1-1
TGTGCCAGCTCACCCCAAGGACTCACAGATACGCAGTATTTT	CASSPQGLTDTQYF	-	-	TRBV18	TRBJ2-3
TGTGCCTGGATGGTCCCTCCGCGGGAGACCCAGTACTTC	CAWMVPPRETQYF	-	once	TRBV30	TRBJ2-5
TGTGCCAGCAGCACCGACAGGGGGCGCGGTGTGGAGCAGTACTTC	CASSTDRGRGVEQYF	TRBD1	-	TRBV7-2	TRBJ2-7
TGTGCCACCGTTCATGGGGGCGCCTATGGCTACACCTTC	CATVHGGAYGYTF	-	-	TRBV6-1	TRBJ1-2
TGCGCCAGCAGCAGTAGCGGGGGGGGTTACAATGAGCAGTTCTTC	CASSSSGGGYNEQFF	TRBD2	-	TRBV5-1	TRBJ2-1
TGTGCCAGCAGCCTTTTAGATAGACCTTACGAGCAGTACTTC	CASSLLDRPYEQYF	-	-	TRBV7-2	TRBJ2-7
TGTGCCAGCAGCTTGAGCCAGGGGAGGGCCTATGGCTACACCTTC	CASSLSQGRAYGYTF	-	-	TRBV5-8	TRBJ1-2
TGTGCCAGCTCCCCGGGACAGCAAGACTACGAGCAGTACTTC	CASSPGQQDYEQYF	TRBD1	-	TRBV18	TRBJ2-7
TGTGCCAGCAGTGAAATTGGGCGGTCAGATACGCAGTATTTT	CASSEIGRSDTQYF	-	-	TRBV6-1	TRBJ2-3
TGTGCCAGCCGACAGGGGATGGGGAACACCGGGGAGCTGTTTTTT	CASRQGMGNTGELFF	TRBD1	-	TRBV6-1	TRBJ2-2
TGTGCCAGCAGCCCATCTTGGACAGGGGGATTCCCTGGGGCCAACGTCCTGACTTTC	CASSPSWTGGFPGANVLTF	TRBD1	-	TRBV7-9	TRBJ2-6
TGCGCCAGCAGCCAAGATCGCACGTCCGGGGAGCTGTTTTTT	CASSQDRTSGELFF	-	-	TRBV4-1	TRBJ2-2
TGCGCCAGCAGCTCCCCAGGGGGGACTAGCGGGAACACAGATACGCAGTATTTT	CASSSPGGTSGNTDTQYF	TRBD2	once	TRBV4-1	TRBJ2-3
TGTGCCAGCGGCCCACAGGGGTTTGGTGAAAAACTGTTTTTT	CASGPQGFGEKLFF	TRBD1	-	TRBV2	TRBJ1-4
TGCAGCGTTGAAGATCTACACGGGGCCGGGGCCAACGTCCTGACTTTC	CSVEDLHGAGANVLTF	-	-	TRBV29-1	TRBJ2-6
TGTGCCAGCAGTGTGACTTCGTCCTACGAGCAGTACTTC	CASSVTSSYEQYF	-	-	TRBV2	TRBJ2-7
TGTGCCACCGATCCGCAGGGGGCCGGTGAAAAACTGTTTTTT	CATDPQGAGEKLFF	TRBD1	few	TRBV19	TRBJ1-4
TGTGCCAGCAGCGCCGGTGCTCTTGGGAACACTGAAGCTTTCTTT	CASSAGALGNTEAFF	-	-	TRBV6-5	TRBJ1-1
TGTGCCAGCAGCTTTAGCACAGATACGCAGTATTTT	CASSFSTDTQYF	-	-	TRBV5-6	TRBJ2-3
TGTGCCAGCAGCTTAGCGACTAGCGGACCCTACAATGAGCAGTTCTTC	CASSLATSGPYNEQFF	TRBD2	-	TRBV7-2	TRBJ2-1
TGTGCCAGCAGCCAAGAGCGGCGTTGGGACTATGGCTACACCTTC	CASSQERRWDYGYTF	-	-	TRBV4-2	TRBJ1-2
TGTGCCAGCTCACCAACGGCCAATTCACCCCTCCACTTT	CASSPTANSPLHF	-	few	TRBV18	TRBJ1-6
TGTGCCATCAGTGAACGGGAAGACTATGGTGGCTACACCTTC	CAISEREDYGGYTF	-	-	TRBV10-3	TRBJ1-2
TGCGCCAGCAGCCAGACTAGCGGGAATTACGAGCAGTACTTC	CASSQTSGNYEQYF	TRBD2	-	TRBV4-3	TRBJ2-7
TGTGCCAGCAGCGCTTGGGAGGGGGGCTACACCTTC	CASSAWEGGYTF	-	-	TRBV13	TRBJ1-2
TGTGCCAGTAAAACATCGTCCGGGAACAGGGTCATGGGCACCTTC	CASKTSSGNRVMGTF	-	-	TRBV19	TRBJ1-2
TGTGCCAGCTCTACTCTGGGCGGCTACGAGCAGTACTTC	CASSTLGGYEQYF	-	few	TRBV27	TRBJ2-7
TGTGCCAGCCGAGAGTGGGGGATGGGGGCCTACGAGCAGTACTTC	CASREWGMGAYEQYF	-	-	TRBV5-4	TRBJ2-7
TGTGCCAGTAGTATAGCTGGAGACGATAGCGAGCAGTACTTC	CASSIAGDDSEQYF	-	-	TRBV19	TRBJ2-7
TGTGCCAGCAGTGAAAACCCCTTCCGAGACTATGGCTACACCTTC	CASSENPFRDYGYTF	-	-	TRBV6-1	TRBJ1-2
TGTGCCAGCAGTGGAGCCCGGGACGCTTTTCTGGGCTACACCTTC	CASSGARDAFLGYTF	-	-	TRBV6-1	TRBJ1-2
TGCGCCAGCAGCCAAGATACGGACAGGCCGGCTGAAGCTTTCTTT	CASSQDTDRPAEAFF	TRBD1	-	TRBV4-1	TRBJ1-1
TGTGCCAGTCAGGGGGGATCATACGAGCAGTACTTC	CASQGGSYEQYF	-	-	TRBV6-1	TRBJ2-7
TGTGCCAGCAACCTGTTTTTGAGGGACACTGAAGCTTTCTTT	CASNLFLRDTEAFF	-	-	TRBV6-1	TRBJ1-1
TGTGCCAGCAGCTTCCTAGATCATATTCAGTATTTT	CASSFLDHIQYF	-	-	TRBV5-6	TRBJ2-3
TGCAGCGTGGAGAGGACCTATGGCTACACCTTC	CSVERTYGYTF	-	-	TRBV29-1	TRBJ1-2
TGTGCCAGCAGCCGACAGGGTAACCTAAACTACGAGCAGTACTTC	CASSRQGNLNYEQYF	TRBD1	few	TRBV7-9	TRBJ2-7
TGTGCCAGCAGCTTTGAGGAATTTGGGCTCAATGAGCAGTTCTTC	CASSFEEFGLNEQFF	-	-	TRBV7-9	TRBJ2-1
TGCGCCAGCAGCGGCGGGACAGGTATCTACAATGAGCAGTTCTTC	CASSGGTGIYNEQFF	TRBD1	-	TRBV5-1	TRBJ2-1
TGTGCCAGCAGCTTAGGACAGCAAGAGACCCAGTACTTC	CASSLGQQETQYF	-	-	TRBV11-2	TRBJ2-5
TGCGCCAGCAGCCAAGACAGGGGCGGTGGCACTGAAGCTTTCTTT	CASSQDRGGGTEAFF	-	-	TRBV4-3	TRBJ1-1
TGCAGCTCCCAGGGTCCCTACGAGCAGTACTTC	CSSQGPYEQYF	-	-	TRBV29-1	TRBJ2-7
TGTGCCAGTAGTACACGACAGGGTAGCACAGATACGCAGTATTTT	CASSTRQGSTDTQYF	TRBD1	few	TRBV19	TRBJ2-3
TGTGCCAGCAGCTTAGGCGGGAGGTTCAATGAGCAGTTCTTC	CASSLGGRFNEQFF	TRBD2	-	TRBV7-2	TRBJ2-1